These T cell receptor beta chains were read from a single sample in a study of cytomegalovirus exposure and HLA in healthy donors. The data were produced by immunoSEQ multiplex PCR, yet TCRdb's version contains in-frame clones alone and is incomplete. The top ten clones hold 2.4% of a sample with about 140,000 clones, 80% of them seen once. What was sequenced was PBMCs. The receptor source for this set is a man aged 45 to 65 in good health and CMV-seronegative. The CDR3 runs from the conserved cysteine through the conserved F or W. A D gene is named only where the DNA matches it firmly. Clone sizes are given selectively: once, few, many, or a class where the clone is expanded.

few TRBV5-8 TRBD2 CASSLIGTAGGTGELFF
few TRBV4-2 - CASSQELSRTVNTEAFF
- TRBV9 TRBD1 CASSTPGQGFSGANVLTF
- TRBV29-1 - CSVEVRGYEQYF
- TRBV2 - CASYSGGGYTF
- TRBV4-1 - CASSQDRTGGSWLAKNIQYF
- TRBV6-5 - CASRGIAAEQFF
- TRBV28 - CASSLGRYGYTF
- TRBV30 TRBD2 CAWSPRTSSAADTQYF
- TRBV30 TRBD1 CAWRLRDRVPGELFF
- TRBV13 TRBD2 CASSFRTSGGGTDTQYF
- TRBV9 - CASSVREVETQYF
once TRBV5-1 - CASSLVQNYGYTF
few TRBV2 TRBD1 CASRTGLSGNTIYF
- TRBV5-4 - CASSQPGKKGGTDTQYF
few TRBV2 TRBD1 CASHRGEIGYTF
- TRBV11-3 TRBD1 CASSLEGTVNTGELFF
- TRBV11-2 TRBD1 CASSPGEGQGREKLFF
- TRBV5-1 TRBD1 CASSLGTGVGYTF
- TRBV5-1 TRBD2 CASSLGAVAGGADTQYF
- TRBV27 TRBD2 CASSLPSGSGIAGGRYNEQFF
few TRBV13 TRBD2 CASSAPDPGGGQETQYF
- TRBV5-1 TRBD1 CASSLSGTGNTEAFF
- TRBV30 TRBD1 CAWGAGTAGPRTEAFF